These T cell receptor beta chains were read from a single sample in a study of vaccination effects on CD4 cells after COVID-19. Method: immunoSEQ multiplex PCR; TCRdb's copy keeps in-frame clones and lacks some. Among around 49,000 clones, approximately 70% were seen once, and the ten largest hold roughly a tenth. The antigens of these receptors remain unknown. Sequenced here: CD4+ T cells from PBMCs cultured without peptide, sampled after COVID-19 vaccination. These TCRs come from a human donor who received a COVID-19 vaccine. The CDR3 runs from the conserved cysteine through the conserved F or W. Fields, in order: clone size, D gene, J gene, CDR3 length, V gene, CDR3 protein, CDR3 DNA. D genes are given only for firm matches. Rows may omit the clone size; those that give it use once, few, many or a size class.

few,.,TRBJ1-1,14,TRBV9,CASSALSWGAGAFF,TGTGCCAGCAGCGCCCTCTCCTGGGGAGCGGGGGCTTTCTTT
few,.,TRBJ1-5,18,TRBV11-2,CASSLELGYRWGNQPQHF,TGTGCCAGCAGCTTAGAATTAGGCTACAGGTGGGGCAATCAGCCCCAGCATTTT
.,.,TRBJ2-3,11,TRBV10-2,CASQPTDTQYF,TGCGCCTCCCAACCTACAGATACGCAGTATTTT
few,.,TRBJ2-2,14,TRBV19,CASSLGARTGELFF,TGTGCCAGTAGTTTGGGGGCGCGCACCGGGGAGCTGTTTTTT
.,.,TRBJ1-4,17,TRBV7-9,CASSSMQGWDLYEKLFF,TGTGCCAGCAGCTCCATGCAGGGGTGGGACCTCTATGAAAAACTGTTTTTT
.,.,TRBJ2-2,16,TRBV7-6,CASSHSLGRDTGELFF,TGTGCCAGCAGCCACTCGTTGGGGCGGGACACCGGGGAGCTGTTTTTT
.,TRBD1,TRBJ2-7,14,TRBV11-2,CASSLESQGYEQYF,TGTGCCAGCAGCTTGGAATCACAGGGGTACGAGCAGTACTTC
.,.,TRBJ2-6,14,TRBV2,CASSVESGANVLTF,TGTGCCAGCAGTGTTGAGTCTGGGGCCAACGTCCTGACTTTC
.,.,TRBJ2-2,12,TRBV5-6,CASSHPTGELFF,TGTGCCAGCAGCCACCCTACCGGGGAGCTGTTTTTT
.,TRBD1,TRBJ2-7,13,TRBV23-1,CASTRTGVYEQYF,TGCGCCAGCACCCGGACAGGGGTCTACGAGCAGTACTTC
.,.,TRBJ2-4,14,TRBV5-4,CASSFDLAKNIQYF,TGTGCCAGCAGCTTCGACTTAGCCAAAAACATTCAGTACTTC
.,.,TRBJ2-3,16,TRBV5-4,CASSTGPPRRTDTQYF,TGTGCCAGCAGCACGGGGCCCCCTAGACGAACAGATACGCAGTATTTT
.,TRBD1,TRBJ1-6,15,TRBV5-1,CASSLVAGGNSPLHF,TGCGCCAGCAGCTTGGTGGCAGGGGGGAATTCACCCCTCCACTTT
.,.,TRBJ2-3,15,TRBV15,CATSRARGNTDTQYF,TGTGCCACCAGCAGAGCCCGGGGGAACACAGATACGCAGTATTTT
.,TRBD1,TRBJ1-1,14,TRBV5-1,CASSSQGGDTEAFF,TGCGCCAGCAGCTCACAGGGGGGGGACACTGAAGCTTTCTTT
few,.,TRBJ1-6,15,TRBV30,CAGRATISYNSPLHF,TGTGCCGGTAGGGCCACTATCTCCTATAATTCACCCCTCCACTTT
.,.,TRBJ1-2,13,TRBV27,CASSPIDRYGYTF,TGTGCCAGCAGTCCCATCGACAGATATGGCTACACCTTC
.,.,TRBJ2-5,15,TRBV27,CASSLSPGGQETQYF,TGTGCCAGCAGTTTATCGCCAGGGGGGCAAGAGACCCAGTACTTC
.,.,TRBJ1-1,13,TRBV5-1,CASAESLNTEAFF,TGCGCCAGCGCTGAGTCCCTGAACACTGAAGCTTTCTTT
.,TRBD1,TRBJ1-6,18,TRBV7-8,CASRSDREGSSYNSPLHF,TGTGCCAGCAGATCAGACAGGGAGGGGAGCTCCTATAATTCACCCCTCCACTTT
.,.,TRBJ1-1,14,TRBV19,CASSRGARNTEAFF,TGTGCCAGTTCACGGGGGGCTAGGAACACTGAAGCTTTCTTT
.,TRBD1,TRBJ1-6,17,TRBV5-1,CASSLVEQGASNSPLHF,TGCGCCAGCAGCTTGGTTGAACAGGGGGCATCGAATTCACCCCTCCACTTT
.,TRBD2,TRBJ2-4,15,TRBV5-6,CASSLKAGAKNIQYF,TGTGCCAGCAGCTTGAAAGCGGGGGCCAAAAACATTCAGTACTTC
.,.,TRBJ2-1,14,TRBV4-2,CASSQDRDFYEQFF,TGTGCCAGCAGCCAAGACCGGGACTTCTATGAGCAGTTCTTC